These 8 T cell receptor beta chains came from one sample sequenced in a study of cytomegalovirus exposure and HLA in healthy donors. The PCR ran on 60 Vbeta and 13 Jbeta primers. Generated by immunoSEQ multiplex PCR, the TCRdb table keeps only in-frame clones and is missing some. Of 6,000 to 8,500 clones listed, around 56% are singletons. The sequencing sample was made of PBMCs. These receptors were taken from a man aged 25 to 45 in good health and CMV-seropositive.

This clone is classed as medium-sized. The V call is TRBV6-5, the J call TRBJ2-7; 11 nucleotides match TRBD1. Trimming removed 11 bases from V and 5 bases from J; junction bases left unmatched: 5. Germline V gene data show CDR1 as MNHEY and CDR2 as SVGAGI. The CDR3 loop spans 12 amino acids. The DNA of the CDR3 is TGTGCCGTCCTGGGACAGGGGGACGAGCAGTACTTC. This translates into CAVLGQGDEQYF.

Here the CDR3 reads CASSEVEEDTQYF. CDR3 in DNA: TGTGCCAGCAGCGAGGTTGAGGAGGATACGCAGTATTTT. The V and J genes are TRBV9 and TRBJ2-3; D ambiguous. There are 13 residues in the CDR3. CDR1 is SGDLS and CDR2 is YYNGEE in the germline V gene. V was trimmed by 3 bases and J by 6 bases, leaving 11 bases between them.

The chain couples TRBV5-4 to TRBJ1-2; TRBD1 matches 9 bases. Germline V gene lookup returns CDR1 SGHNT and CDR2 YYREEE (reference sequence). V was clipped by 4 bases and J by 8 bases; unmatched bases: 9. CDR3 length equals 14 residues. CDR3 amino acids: CASSPTGGRGGYTF. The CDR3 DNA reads TGTGCCAGCAGCCCGACAGGGGGAAGAGGGGGCTACACCTTC.

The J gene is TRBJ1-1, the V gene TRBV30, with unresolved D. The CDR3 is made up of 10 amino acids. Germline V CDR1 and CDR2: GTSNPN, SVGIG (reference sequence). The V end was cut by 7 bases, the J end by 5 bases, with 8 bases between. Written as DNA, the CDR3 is TGTGCCTCCTCTATTACTGAAGCTTTCTTT. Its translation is CASSITEAFF.

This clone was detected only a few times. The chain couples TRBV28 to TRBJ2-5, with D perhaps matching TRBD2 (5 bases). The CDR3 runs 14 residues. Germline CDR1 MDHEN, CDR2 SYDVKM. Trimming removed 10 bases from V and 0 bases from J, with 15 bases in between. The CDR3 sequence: CATEGQRYQETQYF. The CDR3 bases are TGTGCCACCGAGGGCCAGCGGTACCAAGAGACCCAGTACTTC.

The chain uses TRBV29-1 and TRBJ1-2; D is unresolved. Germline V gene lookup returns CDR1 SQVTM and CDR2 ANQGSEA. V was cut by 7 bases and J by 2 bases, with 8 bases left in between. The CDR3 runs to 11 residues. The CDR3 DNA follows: TGCAGCGCCACAATAAACTATGGCTACACCTTC. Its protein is CSATINYGYTF.

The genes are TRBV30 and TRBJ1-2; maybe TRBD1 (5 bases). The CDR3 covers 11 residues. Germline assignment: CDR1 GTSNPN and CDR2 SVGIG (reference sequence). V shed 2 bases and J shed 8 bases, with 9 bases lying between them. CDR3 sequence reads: CAWSQGVGYTF. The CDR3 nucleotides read TGTGCCTGGAGTCAGGGTGTCGGCTACACCTTC.

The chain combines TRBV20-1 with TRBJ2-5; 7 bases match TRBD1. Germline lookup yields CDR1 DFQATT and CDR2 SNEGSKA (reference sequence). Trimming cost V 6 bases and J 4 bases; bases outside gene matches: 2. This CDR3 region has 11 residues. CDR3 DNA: TGCAGTGCCAACAGGGGAGAGACCCAGTACTTC. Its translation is CSANRGETQYF.